These T cell receptor beta chains were read from a single sample in a study of T cell changes during pregnancy in multiple sclerosis. The repertoire was sequenced with immunoSEQ multiplex PCR; TCRdb's copy has only in-frame clones and lacks some. The sample has about 75,000 clones, about 90% seen once. Sample: peripheral blood, taken in the first trimester of pregnancy. The source of these receptors is a female donor in good health, enrolled as a control in a pregnancy study. Each CDR3 is given with its conserved first and last residue. D genes are given only for firm matches. Clone size is stated in some rows and not others, as once, few, many or a class when expanded.

d_call: .
clone_size: .
j_call: TRBJ2-7
v_call: TRBV6-5
cdr3_nt: TGTGCCAGCAGTTACTCGGCGGGGAGCGGCTACGAGCAGTACTTC
cdr3_aa: CASSYSAGSGYEQYF

d_call: .
clone_size: once
j_call: TRBJ2-3
v_call: TRBV28
cdr3_nt: TGTGCCAGCTCTGCCAGAGACATTAGCACAGATACGCAGTATTTT
cdr3_aa: CASSARDISTDTQYF

d_call: .
clone_size: .
j_call: TRBJ1-5
v_call: TRBV6-1
cdr3_nt: TGTGCCAGCAGTGAAAGACAGCCCTCACAGCCCCAGCATTTT
cdr3_aa: CASSERQPSQPQHF

d_call: TRBD1
clone_size: .
j_call: TRBJ2-1
v_call: TRBV19
cdr3_nt: TGTGCCAGTAGTCTCCAGGGGGCGTCGGCCTACAATGAGCAGTTCTTC
cdr3_aa: CASSLQGASAYNEQFF

d_call: TRBD2
clone_size: .
j_call: TRBJ2-1
v_call: TRBV15
cdr3_nt: TGTGCCACCCAAAGGTGGGAGGGCCACAATGAGCAGTTCTTC
cdr3_aa: CATQRWEGHNEQFF

d_call: .
clone_size: once
j_call: TRBJ1-4
v_call: TRBV5-1
cdr3_nt: TGCGCCAGCAGCCTTCGACAGTCTAATGAAAAACTGTTTTTT
cdr3_aa: CASSLRQSNEKLFF

d_call: TRBD1
clone_size: .
j_call: TRBJ2-7
v_call: TRBV5-1
cdr3_nt: TGCGCCAGCAGCTTATTGACAGGGAGCTCCTACGAGCAGTACTTC
cdr3_aa: CASSLLTGSSYEQYF

d_call: .
clone_size: .
j_call: TRBJ1-4
v_call: TRBV5-6
cdr3_nt: TGTGCCAGCAGCTTGGGGGCAGGCCGGAATGAAAAACTGTTTTTT
cdr3_aa: CASSLGAGRNEKLFF

d_call: .
clone_size: .
j_call: TRBJ2-7
v_call: TRBV28
cdr3_nt: TGTGCCAGCAGTTTGGGGGGGGCAACACTCTCCTACGAGCAGTACTTC
cdr3_aa: CASSLGGATLSYEQYF

d_call: TRBD2
clone_size: .
j_call: TRBJ2-5
v_call: TRBV4-3
cdr3_nt: TGCGCCAGCAGCCAAGTAGCGGGTTACCAAGAGACCCAGTACTTC
cdr3_aa: CASSQVAGYQETQYF

d_call: .
clone_size: few
j_call: TRBJ1-5
v_call: TRBV2
cdr3_nt: TGTGCCAGCAGTGAGGGCAGCCTACAGCCCCAGCATTTT
cdr3_aa: CASSEGSLQPQHF

d_call: .
clone_size: .
j_call: TRBJ1-1
v_call: TRBV5-1
cdr3_nt: TGCGCCAGCAGCCCGGGACATAACACTGAAGCTTTCTTT
cdr3_aa: CASSPGHNTEAFF

d_call: TRBD1
clone_size: .
j_call: TRBJ2-7
v_call: TRBV19
cdr3_nt: TGTGCCAGTATGACAGGGAACTACGAGCAGTACTTC
cdr3_aa: CASMTGNYEQYF

d_call: .
clone_size: .
j_call: TRBJ1-3
v_call: TRBV15
cdr3_nt: TGTGCCACCAGCAGAGCGGCGACTCACTCAAGCTCTGGAAACACCATATATTTT
cdr3_aa: CATSRAATHSSSGNTIYF

d_call: TRBD1
clone_size: .
j_call: TRBJ2-1
v_call: TRBV7-9
cdr3_nt: TGTGCCAGCAGCTTAAATAGGGCAGGGGGCTACAATGAGCAGTTCTTC
cdr3_aa: CASSLNRAGGYNEQFF

d_call: .
clone_size: .
j_call: TRBJ2-1
v_call: TRBV5-1
cdr3_nt: TGCGCCAGCAGCGCTATATACAATGAGCAGTTCTTC
cdr3_aa: CASSAIYNEQFF

d_call: TRBD1
clone_size: .
j_call: TRBJ1-3
v_call: TRBV28
cdr3_nt: TGTGCCAGCAGTGACAGGGGTTCTGGAAACACCATATATTTT
cdr3_aa: CASSDRGSGNTIYF

d_call: TRBD1
clone_size: .
j_call: TRBJ2-5
v_call: TRBV5-6
cdr3_nt: TGTGCCAGCAGTTCCACAGGGGGTAGAGAGACCCAGTACTTC
cdr3_aa: CASSSTGGRETQYF

d_call: .
clone_size: .
j_call: TRBJ1-2
v_call: TRBV5-6
cdr3_nt: TGTGCCAGCAGCTTGTTGGGGGCAGGGGATGCTTCAGAGATAGTCTACACCTTC
cdr3_aa: CASSLLGAGDASEIVYTF

d_call: TRBD2
clone_size: .
j_call: TRBJ2-2
v_call: TRBV4-1
cdr3_nt: TGCGCCAGCAGATCGCCTAGCGGGGGGAACACCGGGGAGCTGTTTTTT
cdr3_aa: CASRSPSGGNTGELFF

d_call: .
clone_size: .
j_call: TRBJ2-5
v_call: TRBV28
cdr3_nt: TGTGCCAGCAGTTTATTGTATGAGACCCAGTACTTC
cdr3_aa: CASSLLYETQYF

d_call: TRBD2
clone_size: .
j_call: TRBJ2-7
v_call: TRBV14
cdr3_nt: TGTGCCAGCAGCCCCTGGACTAGCTGGCCGTTGACGTACGAGCAGTACTTC
cdr3_aa: CASSPWTSWPLTYEQYF

d_call: TRBD2
clone_size: .
j_call: TRBJ2-1
v_call: TRBV2
cdr3_nt: TGTGCCAGCCAGACTAGCGGATACAATGAGCAGTTCTTC
cdr3_aa: CASQTSGYNEQFF

d_call: TRBD2
clone_size: .
j_call: TRBJ2-5
v_call: TRBV14
cdr3_nt: TGTGCCAGCAGCCATGAGAGTAGCGGGGGGGCAGGTCACCGGGAGACCCAGTACTTC
cdr3_aa: CASSHESSGGAGHRETQYF

d_call: TRBD2
clone_size: .
j_call: TRBJ2-3
v_call: TRBV10-3
cdr3_nt: TGTGCCATCAGACTAGCGGGGCACCGAGATACGCAGTATTTT
cdr3_aa: CAIRLAGHRDTQYF

d_call: .
clone_size: .
j_call: TRBJ2-3
v_call: TRBV19
cdr3_nt: TGTGCCAGTAGTCTCCGGTTAAGGACTAGCACAGATACGCAGTATTTT
cdr3_aa: CASSLRLRTSTDTQYF

d_call: TRBD2
clone_size: once
j_call: TRBJ2-4
v_call: TRBV6-5
cdr3_nt: TGTGCCAGCAGTCGCGGACGGGGGGAAGGGATGACTCAGTACTTC
cdr3_aa: CASSRGRGEGMTQYF

d_call: .
clone_size: .
j_call: TRBJ2-1
v_call: TRBV6-4
cdr3_nt: TGTGCCAGCAGTGACAGGATAGCGGCAACCTACAATGAGCAGTTCTTC
cdr3_aa: CASSDRIAATYNEQFF

d_call: TRBD1
clone_size: .
j_call: TRBJ1-5
v_call: TRBV19
cdr3_nt: TGTGCCAGTAGCACGGACAGGGAGAATGGCAATCAGCCCCAGCATTTT
cdr3_aa: CASSTDRENGNQPQHF

d_call: TRBD1
clone_size: few
j_call: TRBJ1-6
v_call: TRBV19
cdr3_nt: TGTGCCAGTAGTTCACCGACAGGGCTCTCGGCTTCACCCCTCCACTTT
cdr3_aa: CASSSPTGLSASPLHF

d_call: TRBD1
clone_size: .
j_call: TRBJ2-1
v_call: TRBV28
cdr3_nt: TGTGCCAGCATTCTCGGGACAGGGTATGAGCAGTTCTTC
cdr3_aa: CASILGTGYEQFF

d_call: TRBD1
clone_size: once
j_call: TRBJ1-4
v_call: TRBV27
cdr3_nt: TGTGCCAGCAGTCTTTTCCCTGGGACAGGCCGCGATAATGAAAAACTGTTTTTT
cdr3_aa: CASSLFPGTGRDNEKLFF

d_call: TRBD2
clone_size: .
j_call: TRBJ2-1
v_call: TRBV7-2
cdr3_nt: TGTGCCAGCAGCCCCCCGGGAGGGCCTAGCAGTACCAGCGATGAGCAGTTCTTC
cdr3_aa: CASSPPGGPSSTSDEQFF

d_call: .
clone_size: .
j_call: TRBJ1-5
v_call: TRBV15
cdr3_nt: TGTGCCACCAGCAGAGCTACCAATCAGCCCCAGCATTTT
cdr3_aa: CATSRATNQPQHF

d_call: TRBD1
clone_size: few
j_call: TRBJ1-6
v_call: TRBV18
cdr3_nt: TGTGCCAGCTCACCGACAGGGGAGAATTCACCCCTCCACTTT
cdr3_aa: CASSPTGENSPLHF

d_call: TRBD1
clone_size: .
j_call: TRBJ1-4
v_call: TRBV28
cdr3_nt: TGTGCCAGCAGCCAAAGGGGACAGGGTTATGAAAAACTGTTTTTT
cdr3_aa: CASSQRGQGYEKLFF

d_call: .
clone_size: .
j_call: TRBJ1-6
v_call: TRBV4-1
cdr3_nt: TGCGCCAGCAGCCAAGGATCAGGGCCCGTTTTTTCCCTCCACTTT
cdr3_aa: CASSQGSGPVFSLHF

d_call: TRBD1
clone_size: .
j_call: TRBJ1-2
v_call: TRBV28
cdr3_nt: TGTGCCAGCAGATTGGGACAGGGCATCTCATATGGCTACACCTTC
cdr3_aa: CASRLGQGISYGYTF

d_call: TRBD1
clone_size: .
j_call: TRBJ1-6
v_call: TRBV5-4
cdr3_nt: TGTGCCAGCAGCTTTGGGGACAGGGGTACTTCACCCCTCCACTTT
cdr3_aa: CASSFGDRGTSPLHF

d_call: TRBD2
clone_size: .
j_call: TRBJ2-5
v_call: TRBV15
cdr3_nt: TGTGCCACCAGCAGAGAACGGGGGGGCGGAGAGACCCAGTACTTC
cdr3_aa: CATSRERGGGETQYF

d_call: .
clone_size: .
j_call: TRBJ1-5
v_call: TRBV5-8
cdr3_nt: TGTGCCAGCAGTCGCAGACTGATTAGCAATCAGCCCCAGCATTTT
cdr3_aa: CASSRRLISNQPQHF

d_call: .
clone_size: .
j_call: TRBJ1-5
v_call: TRBV7-8
cdr3_nt: TGTGCCAGCAGTAGAACAGAAAATAGCAATCAGCCCCAGCATTTT
cdr3_aa: CASSRTENSNQPQHF

d_call: .
clone_size: .
j_call: TRBJ2-2
v_call: TRBV6-1
cdr3_nt: TGTGCCAGCAGTGAATACGCAGACACCGGGGAGCTGTTTTTT
cdr3_aa: CASSEYADTGELFF

d_call: TRBD1
clone_size: .
j_call: TRBJ2-5
v_call: TRBV7-9
cdr3_nt: TGTGCCAGCAGCTTAGAGACAGGGGAGGCAGAGACCCAGTACTTC
cdr3_aa: CASSLETGEAETQYF

d_call: TRBD1
clone_size: .
j_call: TRBJ1-1
v_call: TRBV19
cdr3_nt: TGTGCCAGTAGTCCCACAGGGGCGGGGTCTGAAGCTTTCTTT
cdr3_aa: CASSPTGAGSEAFF

d_call: .
clone_size: .
j_call: TRBJ1-2
v_call: TRBV2
cdr3_nt: TGTGCCAGCAGCTTATCAACAGGGAACTATGGCTACACCTTC
cdr3_aa: CASSLSTGNYGYTF

d_call: TRBD2
clone_size: .
j_call: TRBJ2-5
v_call: TRBV5-4
cdr3_nt: TGTGCCAGCAGCTTGGGCGGGGGAGAGACCCAGTACTTC
cdr3_aa: CASSLGGGETQYF

d_call: TRBD1
clone_size: .
j_call: TRBJ1-3
v_call: TRBV28
cdr3_nt: TGTGCCAGCAGCCTGACAGGGGGTAGAAAAAACACCATATATTTT
cdr3_aa: CASSLTGGRKNTIYF

d_call: .
clone_size: .
j_call: TRBJ1-2
v_call: TRBV10-1
cdr3_nt: TGCGCCAGCAGTGAAGGTCTGCCAGGGGACGCCTATGGCTACACCTTC
cdr3_aa: CASSEGLPGDAYGYTF

d_call: TRBD1
clone_size: few
j_call: TRBJ1-1
v_call: TRBV28
cdr3_nt: TGTGCCAGTCACCGGGACAGGGGATTGGGAGGCACTGAAGCTTTCTTT
cdr3_aa: CASHRDRGLGGTEAFF

d_call: .
clone_size: .
j_call: TRBJ2-5
v_call: TRBV5-1
cdr3_nt: TGCGCCAGCAGCTGGAACAGGGCCCAAGAGACCCAGTACTTC
cdr3_aa: CASSWNRAQETQYF

d_call: TRBD2
clone_size: .
j_call: TRBJ2-3
v_call: TRBV28
cdr3_nt: TGTGCCAGCAGACCTTCCGGGACTAGCGGGAAACGAGATACGCAGTATTTT
cdr3_aa: CASRPSGTSGKRDTQYF

d_call: .
clone_size: .
j_call: TRBJ2-3
v_call: TRBV6-5
cdr3_nt: TGTGCCAGCAGTCGACAGCCAGATACGCAGTATTTT
cdr3_aa: CASSRQPDTQYF

d_call: .
clone_size: .
j_call: TRBJ1-1
v_call: TRBV7-7
cdr3_nt: TGTGCCAGCAGCCCCCACCCACACAGGGAGATGAACACTGAAGCTTTCTTT
cdr3_aa: CASSPHPHREMNTEAFF

d_call: TRBD1
clone_size: .
j_call: TRBJ2-7
v_call: TRBV6-1
cdr3_nt: TGTGCCACGGACAGGGGGCTCTACGAGCAGTACTTC
cdr3_aa: CATDRGLYEQYF

d_call: TRBD1
clone_size: .
j_call: TRBJ1-4
v_call: TRBV14
cdr3_nt: TGTGCCAGCAGCACTAGACAGGGCTCGGCTAATGAAAAACTGTTTTTT
cdr3_aa: CASSTRQGSANEKLFF

d_call: .
clone_size: once
j_call: TRBJ2-3
v_call: TRBV29-1
cdr3_nt: TGCAGCGGGATAGGGGGATGGGTAGATACGCAGTATTTT
cdr3_aa: CSGIGGWVDTQYF

d_call: TRBD1
clone_size: once
j_call: TRBJ2-5
v_call: TRBV4-1
cdr3_nt: TGCGCCAGCAGCCGGGAGGGACAGGGGGTGGCAAAGACCCAGTACTTC
cdr3_aa: CASSREGQGVAKTQYF